Listed below are T cell receptor beta chains from one sample, sequenced in a study of cytomegalovirus exposure and HLA in healthy donors. This table comes from immunoSEQ multiplex PCR, and its TCRdb copy is limited to in-frame clones, with some not included. The sample includes about 170,000 clones, 73% of them seen just once. The sequencing sample was made of PBMCs. Receptors originate from a young woman in good health and CMV-seropositive. Both conserved end residues are trimmed from each CDR3. Fields, in order: V gene, J gene, D gene, CDR3 protein. The D gene is left open where the match is weak.

v_gene: TRBV7-2
j_gene: TRBJ2-5
d_gene: TRBD1
CDR3aa: ASSLGRTGQETQY

v_gene: TRBV7-2
j_gene: TRBJ2-1
d_gene: .
CDR3aa: ASSPYTGNEQF

v_gene: TRBV9
j_gene: TRBJ2-1
d_gene: TRBD2
CDR3aa: ASSTSGGAFNEQF

v_gene: TRBV10-3
j_gene: TRBJ1-2
d_gene: .
CDR3aa: AISEAGLGYGYT

v_gene: TRBV5-1
j_gene: TRBJ2-1
d_gene: TRBD2
CDR3aa: ASSLPIAGGRNEQF

v_gene: TRBV7-2
j_gene: TRBJ1-1
d_gene: .
CDR3aa: ASSLALVTIGNTEAF

v_gene: TRBV30
j_gene: TRBJ1-3
d_gene: .
CDR3aa: AWSVHNPGRNTIY

v_gene: TRBV29-1
j_gene: TRBJ2-5
d_gene: .
CDR3aa: SVTGFRGGETQY

v_gene: TRBV5-4
j_gene: TRBJ2-2
d_gene: TRBD2
CDR3aa: ASSRDSGAGGGELF

v_gene: TRBV23-1
j_gene: TRBJ2-7
d_gene: TRBD1
CDR3aa: ASSREGGILYEQY

v_gene: TRBV20-1
j_gene: TRBJ1-1
d_gene: .
CDR3aa: SATPNTEAF

v_gene: TRBV2
j_gene: TRBJ1-6
d_gene: .
CDR3aa: ASRPRVNDSPLH

v_gene: TRBV7-2
j_gene: TRBJ2-5
d_gene: TRBD1
CDR3aa: ASSLNRGQETQY

v_gene: TRBV6-1
j_gene: TRBJ1-2
d_gene: .
CDR3aa: ASSEGLAHGGYT

v_gene: TRBV2
j_gene: TRBJ2-2
d_gene: TRBD2
CDR3aa: ASSDPHRGTSRSNTGELF

v_gene: TRBV19
j_gene: TRBJ1-5
d_gene: TRBD1
CDR3aa: ASSIRDRINQPQH

v_gene: TRBV4-3
j_gene: TRBJ1-4
d_gene: .
CDR3aa: ASSQVGSFVGNEKLF

v_gene: TRBV7-8
j_gene: TRBJ2-3
d_gene: .
CDR3aa: ASSAKAEDTQY

v_gene: TRBV6-5
j_gene: TRBJ1-4
d_gene: .
CDR3aa: ASSYNSATNEKLF

v_gene: TRBV19
j_gene: TRBJ1-5
d_gene: .
CDR3aa: ASSIVGGINNQPQH

v_gene: TRBV5-1
j_gene: TRBJ1-5
d_gene: .
CDR3aa: ASSPWSRDGNQPQH

v_gene: TRBV4-2
j_gene: TRBJ1-5
d_gene: .
CDR3aa: ASSQDLAQPQH

v_gene: TRBV11-2
j_gene: TRBJ2-2
d_gene: TRBD1
CDR3aa: ASSSDRGGGELF

v_gene: TRBV7-2
j_gene: TRBJ2-5
d_gene: TRBD2
CDR3aa: ASAGGQLETQY

v_gene: TRBV5-1
j_gene: TRBJ2-7
d_gene: TRBD1
CDR3aa: ASRAGQGNYEQY

v_gene: TRBV10-2
j_gene: TRBJ2-3
d_gene: TRBD2
CDR3aa: ASSEASGGFTDTQY

v_gene: TRBV9
j_gene: TRBJ2-2
d_gene: TRBD2
CDR3aa: ASSVDGLAGVTGELF

v_gene: TRBV5-1
j_gene: TRBJ1-5
d_gene: .
CDR3aa: ASSLFGYENQPQH

v_gene: TRBV18
j_gene: TRBJ2-7
d_gene: TRBD1
CDR3aa: ASSPATGGYYEQY

v_gene: TRBV2
j_gene: TRBJ1-2
d_gene: TRBD1
CDR3aa: ASSFDRAPIYGYT

v_gene: TRBV11-1
j_gene: TRBJ1-1
d_gene: TRBD1
CDR3aa: ASSWTGGTEAF

v_gene: TRBV11-2
j_gene: TRBJ2-1
d_gene: .
CDR3aa: ASSLAGYNEQF

v_gene: TRBV5-1
j_gene: TRBJ2-1
d_gene: .
CDR3aa: ASSSLGAFGQRLEYNEQF

v_gene: TRBV21-1
j_gene: .
d_gene: .
CDR3aa: ASRKPSTASYEQY